A selection of T cell receptor beta chains follows, all from one sample in a study of T cells in Graves' hyperthyroidism and ophthalmopathy. A single record per CDR3 protein comes from TCRdb applying MiXCR to the multiplex PCR reads. The table lists around 380,000 distinct CDR3 sequences, roughly 13% of them singletons. The sample comprised blood. Receptors originate from a young man with Graves' hyperthyroidism that later progressed to Graves' ophthalmopathy. CDR3s include the opening cysteine and the closing phenylalanine or tryptophan. D genes are given only for firm matches. Clone size is shown for a subset of rows, as once, few, many or a class of expanded clone.

abundance,v_gene,d_gene,j_gene,CDR3aa,CDR3nt
many,TRBV5-1,NA,TRBJ1-1,CASSYTEMNTEAFF,TGCGCCAGCAGCTATACAGAAATGAACACTGAAGCTTTCTTT
many,TRBV19,TRBD1,TRBJ1-1,CASSKTGTGAAMNTEAFF,TGTGCCAGTAGTAAGACCGGGACAGGGGCCGCCATGAACACTGAAGCTTTCTTT
many,TRBV6-1,NA,TRBJ1-2,CASSGPGANYGYTF,TGTGCCAGCAGTGGGCCGGGAGCTAACTATGGCTACACCTTC
NA,TRBV15,TRBD2,TRBJ2-2,CATSRGLAGPPDTGELFF,TGTGCCACCAGCAGAGGGCTAGCGGGGCCCCCTGACACCGGGGAGCTGTTTTTT
NA,TRBV28,NA,TRBJ1-5,CASSLMGIGNQPQHF,TGTGCCAGCAGTTTGATGGGAATCGGCAATCAGCCCCAGCATTTT
NA,TRBV6-2/TRBV6-3,TRBD1,TRBJ1-1,CASSYSKSQGTEAFF,TGTGCCAGCAGTTACTCGAAATCACAGGGGACTGAAGCTTTCTTT
NA,TRBV11-2,TRBD1,TRBJ2-7,CASSPGTGDRQYF,TGTGCCAGCAGCCCCGGGACAGGGGATCGGCAGTACTTC
NA,TRBV28,TRBD2,TRBJ2-3,CASRLLAGGLVGTDTQYF,TGTGCCAGCAGACTATTAGCGGGGGGCCTGGTTGGCACAGATACGCAGTATTTT
few,TRBV4-1,TRBD1,TRBJ1-1,CASSQDRDRENTEAFF,TGCGCCAGCAGCCAAGATCGAGACAGGGAGAACACTGAAGCTTTCTTT
many,TRBV27,NA,TRBJ1-1,CASSPRTARDTEAFF,TGTGCCAGCAGTCCCCGGACAGCAAGGGACACTGAAGCTTTCTTT
few,TRBV5-1,NA,TRBJ2-5,CASSPGTEETQYF,TGCGCCAGCAGCCCCGGGACTGAAGAGACCCAGTACTTC
many,TRBV20-1,NA,TRBJ2-3,CSARDPTGKDTQYF,TGCAGTGCTAGAGATCCGACGGGGAAAGATACGCAGTATTTT
NA,TRBV9,NA,TRBJ2-3,CASSVFQGPGTDTQYF,TGTGCCAGCAGCGTATTCCAGGGTCCTGGCACAGATACGCAGTATTTT
few,TRBV11-3,TRBD2,TRBJ2-1,CASSLGLAGGLRNEQFF,TGTGCCAGCAGCTTAGGGCTAGCGGGGGGGCTTAGGAATGAGCAGTTCTTC
few,TRBV7-9,NA,TRBJ2-5,CASSLARRGRETQYF,TGTGCCAGCAGCTTAGCGAGGAGGGGGCGAGAGACCCAGTACTTC
many,TRBV5-5,TRBD1,TRBJ1-5,CASSVRGSGQPQHF,TGTGCCAGCAGTGTCAGGGGGAGCGGGCAGCCCCAGCATTTT
many,TRBV2,TRBD2,TRBJ2-5,CASSAGGQETQYF,TGTGCCAGCAGTGCGGGGGGACAAGAGACCCAGTACTTC
many,TRBV5-1,TRBD1,TRBJ2-7,CASRGQSHEQYF,TGCGCCAGCAGGGGACAGTCCCACGAGCAGTACTTC
NA,TRBV19,NA,TRBJ2-3,CASSIQSTDTQYF,TGTGCCAGTAGTATTCAGAGCACAGATACGCAGTATTTT
few,TRBV27,NA,TRBJ2-5,CASSFRDGGTQYF,TGTGCCAGCAGTTTTCGGGACGGAGGGACCCAGTACTTC
NA,TRBV6-1,NA,TRBJ2-1,CASTTGSSHISSYNEQFF,TGTGCCAGCACCACAGGGTCATCTCACATCAGCTCCTACAATGAGCAGTTCTTC
many,TRBV7-2,TRBD1,TRBJ2-7,CASSLDRISYEQYF,TGTGCCAGCAGCTTGGACAGGATTTCCTACGAGCAGTACTTC
many,TRBV12-3/TRBV12-4,NA,TRBJ1-1,CASSFGVWANTEAFF,TGTGCCAGCAGTTTCGGGGTCTGGGCGAACACTGAAGCTTTCTTT
NA,TRBV6-5,NA,TRBJ2-5,CASTKGGDETQYF,TGTGCCAGCACCAAAGGGGGAGATGAGACCCAGTACTTC
many,TRBV5-1,NA,TRBJ1-6,CASSSRGGDSPLHF,TGCGCCAGCAGCTCCCGCGGAGGTGATTCACCCCTCCACTTT
many,TRBV20-1,TRBD2,TRBJ2-5,CSASPLASGAQETQYF,TGCAGTGCTAGTCCCCTCGCTAGCGGGGCCCAAGAGACCCAGTACTTC
NA,TRBV4-1,NA,TRBJ2-2,CASSQEPTGYTGELFF,TGCGCCAGCAGCCAAGAGCCTACGGGGTACACCGGGGAGCTGTTTTTT
NA,TRBV9,NA,TRBJ1-2,CASSVWTYPQPNYGYTF,TGTGCCAGCAGCGTATGGACATACCCACAACCTAACTATGGCTACACCTTC
many,TRBV11-2,NA,TRBJ2-3,CASSLEIGDTQYF,TGTGCCAGCAGCTTAGAGATTGGGGATACGCAGTATTTT
many,TRBV29-1,TRBD2,TRBJ2-1,CSAEGTSGGYEQFF,TGCAGCGCCGAAGGGACTAGCGGGGGCTATGAGCAGTTCTTC
few,TRBV20-1,NA,TRBJ2-2,CSARDRTKNTGELFF,TGCAGTGCTAGAGATAGGACTAAGAACACCGGGGAGCTGTTTTTT
once,TRBV6-1,TRBD2,TRBJ2-7,CASSVDSGGYEQYF,TGTGCCAGCAGTGTTGATAGCGGGGGATACGAGCAGTACTTC
many,TRBV2,NA,TRBJ2-4,CASSDSLAKNIQYF,TGTGCCAGCAGTGACTCGCTAGCCAAAAACATTCAGTACTTC
NA,TRBV6-1,TRBD1,TRBJ1-6,CASSERGQNSPLHF,TGTGCCAGCAGTGAAAGGGGACAGAATTCACCCCTCCACTTT
few,TRBV19,TRBD2,TRBJ2-2,CASSMILAGGGNTGELFF,TGTGCCAGTAGTATGATCCTAGCGGGGGGGGGAAACACCGGGGAGCTGTTTTTT
many,TRBV20-1,TRBD1,TRBJ1-5,CSASYTGGQPQHF,TGCAGTGCTAGCTACACAGGGGGTCAGCCCCAGCATTTT
few,TRBV9,TRBD1,TRBJ2-7,CASSGGQVGYEQYF,TGTGCCAGCAGCGGAGGACAGGTCGGATACGAGCAGTACTTC
NA,TRBV20-1,NA,TRBJ1-6,CSASLFGGGYNSPLHF,TGCAGTGCTAGCCTCTTTGGAGGGGGGTATAATTCACCCCTCCACTTT
many,TRBV28,NA,TRBJ1-4,CASITGTTNEKLFF,TGTGCCAGTATCACAGGGACAACTAATGAAAAACTGTTTTTT
NA,TRBV7-8,NA,TRBJ2-7,CASRGQIYEQYF,TGTGCCAGCAGAGGACAGATCTACGAGCAGTACTTC
few,TRBV6-1,NA,TRBJ1-6,CASSEPGGNSPLHF,TGTGCCAGCAGTGAACCGGGGGGAAATTCACCCCTCCACTTT
NA,TRBV29-1,NA,TRBJ2-5,CSVDRIRETQYF,TGCAGCGTCGACAGGATTAGGGAGACCCAGTACTTC
NA,TRBV12-5,TRBD1,TRBJ1-5,CASGLGTGDQPQHF,TGTGCTAGTGGTTTAGGAACAGGGGACCAGCCCCAGCATTTT
NA,TRBV28,NA,TRBJ2-1,CASKRQNDEQFF,TGTGCCAGCAAGAGACAGAACGATGAGCAGTTCTTC
many,TRBV12-3/TRBV12-4,NA,TRBJ1-1,CASSLRGQAFF,TGTGCCAGCAGTTTGAGAGGGCAGGCTTTCTTT
many,TRBV28,NA,TRBJ2-5,CASRFDRRETQYF,TGTGCCAGCAGATTCGACAGGCGGGAGACCCAGTACTTC
few,TRBV5-1,NA,TRBJ1-1,CASGFGSGMNTEAFF,TGCGCCAGCGGGTTCGGGTCGGGCATGAACACTGAAGCTTTCTTT
NA,TRBV28,NA,TRBJ2-2,CASALVSTGELFF,TGTGCCAGCGCCCTGGTCAGCACCGGGGAGCTGTTTTTT
NA,TRBV20-1,TRBD1,TRBJ1-6,CSARGGTGHSPLHF,TGCAGTGCTAGAGGCGGGACAGGCCATTCACCCCTCCACTTT
NA,TRBV20-1,TRBD2,TRBJ2-7,CSASGSSGGAPYEQYF,TGCAGTGCTAGCGGTTCTAGCGGGGGGGCCCCCTACGAGCAGTACTTC
many,TRBV7-8,NA,TRBJ1-4,CASSLALGLGEKLFF,TGTGCCAGCAGCTTAGCGTTAGGGCTTGGGGAAAAACTGTTTTTT
many,TRBV11-2,NA,TRBJ1-5,CASSEGLTQPQHF,TGTGCCAGCAGCGAAGGGTTGACTCAGCCCCAGCATTTT
NA,TRBV20-1,NA,TRBJ1-4,CSARDHLREKLFF,TGCAGTGCTAGAGATCATTTGAGGGAAAAACTGTTTTTT
NA,TRBV28,NA,TRBJ2-5,CASSLNDSPRTQYF,TGTGCCAGCAGTTTAAACGACAGTCCTCGGACCCAGTACTTC
NA,TRBV2,NA,TRBJ1-5,CASKGYRSNQPQHF,TGTGCCAGCAAGGGATACAGGAGCAATCAGCCCCAGCATTTT
many,TRBV2,NA,TRBJ2-3,CASSAQGGLSTDTQYF,TGTGCCAGCAGTGCACAGGGAGGTTTGAGCACAGATACGCAGTATTTT
NA,TRBV4-1,NA,TRBJ2-3,CASSQVLDRWARSTDTQYF,TGCGCCAGCAGCCAAGTTCTAGATCGGTGGGCTAGGAGTACAGATACGCAGTATTTT